Reported below is one T cell receptor (beta chain). The antigen remains unidentified. This may stem from a read error, because a much larger clone lies one nucleotide away. The data originate from a study of molecular identifiers for immune sequencing clone quantification. The CDR3 consists of 15 residues. V lost 4 bases and J lost 3, with 14 bases in between. Germline V CDR1 and CDR2: SGHAT, FQNNGV. Previously described methods and listed TCR primers were employed for the bulk TCR libraries. TCRdb re-called the PCR reads through MiXCR, storing one row per CDR3 protein. The sample holds hundreds of thousands of distinct CDR3 sequences, around 25% seen once. General study findings and limits: Clones above 20 RNA copies contained over 97% of effector molecules and under 1% of naive molecules.

This clonotype was obtained from a human donor in good health. Some libraries in this study had Jurkat cell RNA spiked in. The sequencing sample was made of naive CD8+ T cells from blood, with Jurkat cell RNA spiked in. Subset here: FACS-sorted CD8+CD4-CCR7+CD45RA+ naive T cells. The chain carries TRBV11-2 and TRBJ2-3; the D gene is possibly TRBD2 (6 bases). The CDR3 region is CASSSFSSATDTQYF. The CDR3 DNA reads as TGTGCCAGCAGCTCGTTTTCTAGCGCAACAGATACGCAGTATTTT.